These 17 T cell receptor beta chains came from one sample sequenced in a study of shared clonotypes between healthy human individuals. In the naive CD8 group, cells lacked CD45RO and were positively selected for CCR7, so terminally differentiated effector memory CD45RA+ cells were left out. This table comes from immunoSEQ multiplex PCR, and its TCRdb copy is limited to in-frame clones, with some not included. The repertoire includes millions of clones, 85% to 95% of them detected once, and 1.5% to 2% sits in the top ten. The sample taken for sequencing was naive CD8+ T cells from PBMCs. The receptors derive from a man aged 18 to 35 in good health. Some clones in this sample may be carry-over from other donors' samples.

As regards this clone: Distinct nucleotide sequences in the sample also encode this CDR3. The chain couples TRBV6-5 to TRBJ1-1; D remains unclear. Germline CDR1 reads MNHEY; CDR2 reads SVGAGI. This CDR3 contains 13 residues. Trimming shortened V by 2 bases and J by 2 bases, and 6 bases separated the two germline ends. CDR3 DNA sequence: TGTGCCAGCAGTTACGCAAGAAACACTGAAGCTTTCTTT. Protein sequence: CASSYARNTEAFF.

This sequence joins TRBV19 and TRBJ1-1, with a weak D call TRBD1 (6 bases). The V gene's germline CDR1 is LNHDA and CDR2 SQIVND (reference sequence). The CDR3 has 15 amino acids. V was trimmed by 5 bases and J by 1 base, leaving 14 bases between them. DNA for the CDR3: TGTGCCAGTAGTGCCAGGGACAAGAGGAACACTGAAGCTTTCTTT. Translation: CASSARDKRNTEAFF.

The chain employs TRBV19 and TRBJ2-3, with 9 bases aligning to TRBD1. Germline V lookup: CDR1 LNHDA, CDR2 SQIVND (reference sequence). Losses at the gene ends were 6 bases for V and 1 base for J; bases not matched to a gene: 5. There are 15 residues in the CDR3. The CDR3 protein is CASRTGGGGTDTQYF. CDR3 sequence (DNA): TGTGCCAGTAGGACAGGGGGAGGAGGCACAGATACGCAGTATTTT.

V and J are TRBV6-6 and TRBJ2-6; no definite D call. There are 15 residues in the CDR3. In germline, CDR1 is MNHNY, CDR2 SVGAGI (reference sequence). With 2 bases removed from V and 2 bases from J, the gap between germline ends came to 7 bases. As DNA, the CDR3 is TGTGCCAGCAGTTACGAGGCCCCTGGGGCCAACGTCCTGACTTTC. Its translation: CASSYEAPGANVLTF.

The chain uses TRBV7-9 and TRBJ2-7; D is unresolved. Germline CDR1 SEHNR, CDR2 FQNEAQ (reference sequence). The CDR3 has 14 residues. V lost 5 bases, J lost 0 bases, and 11 bases lay in between. CDR3 coding DNA: TGTGCCAGCAGCCCCAATACGAGCTCCTACGAGCAGTACTTC. It is translated as CASSPNTSSYEQYF.

This chain joins TRBV6-5 and TRBJ1-2, with 9 positions matching TRBD1. This CDR3 comprises 16 residues. V gave up 4 bases and J gave up 8 bases; unmatched junction bases: 14. The germline gives CDR1 MNHEY, CDR2 SVGAGI. The CDR3, as DNA: TGTGCCAGCAGTTCCTATTCCGAACAGGGGGCGCGCGGCTACACCTTC. It codes for CASSSYSEQGARGYTF.

The chain carries TRBV7-9 and TRBJ1-2; the D gene is possibly TRBD1 (5 bases). The CDR3 extends over 14 amino acids. Germline-derived CDR1 and CDR2 are SEHNR and FQNEAQ (reference sequence). Trimming took 5 bases from V and 3 from J, leaving 13 bases between them. The CDR3 sequence is CASSPLEGHYGYTF. The CDR3 region has the DNA TGTGCCAGCAGCCCCCTAGAGGGGCACTATGGCTACACCTTC.

The chain uses TRBV5-8 and TRBJ2-1; D gene ambiguous. The CDR3 is made up of 9 amino acids. Germline V gives CDR1 SGHTS, CDR2 YDEGEE. V was trimmed by 4 bases and J by 7 bases, leaving 0 bases between them. CDR3 sequence reads: CASSNEQFF. CDR3 in DNA: TGTGCCAGCAGCAATGAGCAGTTCTTC.

This chain connects TRBV28 to TRBJ2-5; D ambiguous. This CDR3 region has 15 residues. Trimming cost V 7 bases and J 0 bases, with 15 bases left between them. Germline V gene sequence: CDR1 MDHEN, CDR2 SYDVKM. The CDR3 DNA reads TGTGCCAGCACCCCCCGGACGGCAGACCAAGAGACCCAGTACTTC. Its translation: CASTPRTADQETQYF.

V is TRBV6-1 and J is TRBJ1-1, with TRBD1 matching over 8 bases. Trimming removed 5 bases from V and 3 bases from J; junction bases left unmatched: 5. The CDR3 is 14 residues long. CDR1 and CDR2 from the germline V gene are MNHNS and SASEGT. Here the CDR3 reads CASSTRGRYTEAFF. The CDR3 coding sequence is TGTGCCAGCAGTACCAGGGGGCGGTACACTGAAGCTTTCTTT.

The chain uses TRBV27 and TRBJ1-1; tentatively, D is TRBD1 (5 bases). This CDR3 contains 15 residues. V gave up 0 bases and J gave up 4 bases, with 12 bases separating them. The germline V gene has CDR1 MNHEY and CDR2 SMNVEV (reference sequence). CDR3 sequence: CASSLSPGFGTEAFF. The CDR3 region has the DNA TGTGCCAGCAGTTTATCCCCAGGGTTCGGCACTGAAGCTTTCTTT.

The rearrangement uses TRBV9 and TRBJ2-7; 9 positions match TRBD1. Germline trimming cut 5 bases from V and 5 bases from J; bases unmatched to any gene: 8. The germline gives CDR1 SGDLS, CDR2 YYNGEE. There are 14 residues in the CDR3. The CDR3 here is CASSAGTGIHEQYF. CDR3 coding DNA: TGTGCCAGCAGTGCGGGGACAGGGATCCACGAGCAGTACTTC.

Note on this clone: This specimen includes other DNA sequences encoding the same CDR3. The genes are TRBV28 and TRBJ1-5; D is ambiguous. This CDR3 has 13 residues. The ends were cut back, 3 bases at V and 4 bases at J, with 7 bases in the middle. Germline CDR1 MDHEN, CDR2 SYDVKM. DNA of the CDR3: TGTGCCAGCAGTTTCGTAGGGAATCAGCCCCAGCATTTT. Its protein product is CASSFVGNQPQHF.

The chain links TRBV19 to TRBJ1-5; D is undetermined. The CDR3 contains 14 residues. Germline CDR1 LNHDA, CDR2 SQIVND (reference sequence). With 5 bases removed from V and 7 bases from J, the gap between germline ends came to 15 bases. The chain's CDR3 is CASSSWEGGQPQHF. The DNA for the CDR3 is TGTGCCAGTAGTTCCTGGGAGGGCGGACAGCCCCAGCATTTT. The full variable domain, its missing parts supplied by reference TRBV19 and TRBJ1-5, is DGGITQSPKYLFRKEGQNVTLSCEQNLNHDAMYWYRQDPGQGLRLIYYSQIVNDFQKGDIAEGYSVSREKKESFPLTVTSAQKNPTAFYLCASSSWEGGQPQHFGDGTRLSIL.

This clone has only one observation. This chain connects TRBV7-9 to TRBJ2-7, with D possibly being TRBD2 (6 bases). This CDR3 contains 14 residues. V was shortened by 5 bases and J by 2 bases, with 13 bases between the two germline ends. Germline CDR1 and CDR2: SEHNR and FQNEAQ (reference sequence). CDR3 sequence: CASSVKRAPYEQYF. CDR3 sequence (DNA): TGTGCCAGCAGCGTGAAGCGGGCCCCCTACGAGCAGTACTTC. The whole variable domain, remainder taken from reference TRBV7-9 and TRBJ2-7, is DTGVSQNPRHKITKRGQNVTFRCDPISEHNRLYWYRQTLGQGPEFLTYFQNEAQLEKSRLLSDRFSAERPKGSFSTLEIQRTEQGDSAMYLCASSVKRAPYEQYFGPGTRLTVT.

The CDR3 here is CASSQEGIIRGITQYF. The DNA for the CDR3 is TGCGCCAGCAGCCAAGAGGGTATAATACGCGGGATCACGCAGTATTTT. The rearrangement uses TRBV4-1 and TRBJ2-3; possibly TRBD2 for D (6 bases). The V gene lost 0 bases and the J gene lost 9 bases, with 19 bases spanning the gap. Germline CDR1 MGHRA, CDR2 YSYEKL. The CDR3 is 16 residues long.

The chain recombines TRBV6-5 with TRBJ2-7; tentative D call: TRBD2 (6 bases). The CDR3 is made up of 16 amino acids. Germline CDR1 is MNHEY and CDR2 is SVGAGI. V was shortened by 0 bases and J by 0 bases, with 12 bases between the two germline ends. The CDR3 loop reads CASSYSWVEGSYEQYF. The CDR3 DNA sequence: TGTGCCAGCAGTTACTCGTGGGTGGAGGGCTCCTACGAGCAGTACTTC.